This T cell receptor (beta chain) comes out of a study of identifying expanded T cells in peripheral blood. Libraries were prepared by immunoSEQ multiplex PCR; TCRdb keeps only in-frame clonotypes and omits some of them. Of 55,000 to 80,000 clones detected, about 85% appear once; the ten largest clones hold 19%. The V and J ends lost 5 bases and 2 bases respectively, with 12 bases between them. The CDR3 loop spans 14 amino acids. The germline CDR1 and CDR2 sequences are SGHAT and FQNNGV. This TCR came from a person between 18 and 75 years old in good health. What was sequenced was blood. This chain links TRBV11-2 with TRBJ2-5, with TRBD2 as a possible D gene (5 bases). The DNA of the CDR3 is TGTGCCAGCAGCCGCCTGAGAGGGCAAGAGACCCAGTACTTC. Translation: CASSRLRGQETQYF.